This paragraph covers one TCR beta chain sequence. Its antigen is not known. This sample stems from a study of T cell responses to AZD1222 COVID-19 vaccine. Findings of the study overall: The study found Spike-specific TCR breadth and depth rose after two AZD1222 doses.

Germline CDR1 is MNHEY and CDR2 is SMNVEV (reference sequence). Losses at the gene ends were 6 bases for V and 6 bases for J; bases not matched to a gene: 12. The CDR3 is made up of 16 amino acids. Measured with immunoSEQ multiplex PCR; TCRdb has only the in-frame clones, and not every one. The sample consists of about 150,000 clones, 70% to 90% of them appearing once. The rearrangement links TRBV27 to TRBJ2-2; 8 bases align to TRBD1. This sequence was found in an adult who received the AZD1222 COVID-19 vaccine. This sample comprised peripheral blood, obtained 28 days after the second AZD1222 dose. In DNA, the CDR3 is TGTGCCAGCAGGATGACCGGGACAGGTAAGCCCGGGGAGCTGTTTTTT. It is translated as CASRMTGTGKPGELFF.